A single T cell receptor (beta chain) is shown here with its context. Here immunoSEQ multiplex PCR was the method, and the copy in TCRdb shows in-frame clones only, minus some. Altogether approximately 730,000 clones are present, approximately 85% being singletons, with the ten largest covering 0.0095% to 0.013%. The entry originates in a study of shared T cell receptors in the human thymus. Trimming cost V 3 bases and J 2 bases, with 18 bases left between them. This CDR3 is built from 16 residues. Germline-derived CDR1 and CDR2 are SGHRS and YFSETQ. Separately, the same data were catalogued under a study of human thymus T cells. This second report adds: Use of V and J genes seemed skewed within the thymic and blood repertoires.

The sequence derives from a girl less than two years old with a congenital heart defect. The chain links TRBV5-1 to TRBJ2-7; D perhaps matches TRBD1 (5 bases). Sample: thymocytes. The CDR3 sequence: CASSSDSDKPTYEQYF. The CDR3, as DNA: TGCGCCAGCAGCTCTGATTCGGACAAGCCTACCTACGAGCAGTACTTC.